Presented here are 17 T cell receptor beta chains from one specimen sequenced in a study of a mutant IDH1 vaccine in newly diagnosed glioma. Their antigens remain unidentified. The sample's time point: week 35, safety follow-up. Each dose delivered 300 ug of mutant IDH1 20-mer peptide subcutaneously with imiquimod. The assay was immunoSEQ multiplex PCR, and TCRdb's table has in-frame clones only and misses some. The profile covers more than 40,000 clones, with 70% to 90% appearing a single time and around 5.4% taken by the ten largest. Sample: PBMCs, taken from a glioma patient whose treatment included an IDH1 peptide vaccine. The receptors derive from a woman aged 40 to 50 with glioma.

The rearrangement uses TRBV6-4 and TRBJ1-2; unclear D gene. V lost 0 bases to trimming and J lost 4 bases, with 15 bases between them. Germline V gene sequence: CDR1 MRHNA, CDR2 SNTAGT. This CDR3 has 16 amino acids. The CDR3: CASSDSSVNPTYGYTF. The CDR3 nucleotides are TGTGCCAGCAGTGACTCTTCAGTGAACCCCACCTATGGCTACACCTTC.

The V and J genes are TRBV7-9 and TRBJ2-3; D perhaps matches TRBD1 (5 bases). The V end lost 0 bases, the J end lost 2 bases, and 18 bases lay between the germline ends. The CDR3 loop spans 18 amino acids. Per the germline V gene, CDR1 is SEHNR and CDR2 is FQNEAQ (reference sequence). The CDR3 DNA reads TGTGCCAGCAGCTTAGCGATCCTTGGGGCCCCAACCACAGATACGCAGTATTTT. Translating gives CASSLAILGAPTTDTQYF.

J is TRBJ2-3 and V is TRBV10-1; D is possibly TRBD1 or TRBD2 (5 bases each). The CDR3 has 16 residues. Germline V gene sequence: CDR1 WNHNN, CDR2 SYGVQD (reference sequence). Between the trimmed V and J ends, which lost 1 base and 0 bases, there was a span of 11 bases. The CDR3 here is CASSELGPSSTDTQYF. The CDR3 DNA reads as TGCGCCAGCAGTGAGTTGGGACCTTCTAGCACAGATACGCAGTATTTT.

The chain uses TRBV4-1 and TRBJ1-1; D gene uncertain. CDR1 is MGHRA, CDR2 YSYEKL, per germline. The CDR3 length is 17 residues. Trimming left V 1 base short and J 0 bases short, with 15 bases between. CDR3 sequence: CASSQVLGVSMNTEAFF. The CDR3 DNA sequence: TGCGCCAGCAGCCAAGTTTTAGGAGTCTCCATGAACACTGAAGCTTTCTTT.

This sequence joins TRBV7-9 and TRBJ1-2; D call uncertain. The CDR3 covers 14 residues. Germline V lookup: CDR1 SEHNR, CDR2 FQNEAQ (reference sequence). Trimming removed 4 bases from V and 8 bases from J, with 17 bases in between. CDR3 protein: CASSSTSEVLGYTF. CDR3 sequence (DNA): TGTGCCAGCAGCTCAACCTCCGAGGTGCTGGGCTACACCTTC.

This chain joins TRBV2 and TRBJ1-4; a possible D gene is TRBD1 (5 bases). V lost 4 bases and J 7 bases, leaving 13 bases between the germline ends. CDR1 and CDR2 (germline): SNHLY, FYNNEI. The CDR3 has 14 amino acids. The CDR3 sequence: CASSGGASGEKLFF. CDR3 sequence (DNA): TGTGCCAGCAGTGGCGGGGCCTCTGGTGAAAAACTGTTTTTT.

The V call is TRBV29-1, the J call TRBJ2-5; TRBD2 matches 8 bases. V lost 7 bases and J lost 3; bases outside the gene matches: 7. CDR1 SQVTM and CDR2 ANQGSEA come from the germline V gene. The CDR3 runs 13 residues. The CDR3 protein is CSGSWTSKETQYF. The CDR3 coding sequence is TGCAGCGGATCGTGGACTAGCAAAGAGACCCAGTACTTC.

The chain couples TRBV19 to TRBJ1-5; D is possibly TRBD1 (6 bases). Trimming removed 5 bases from V and 4 bases from J, with 24 bases in between. CDR3 length: 18 amino acids. Germline V gene data show CDR1 as LNHDA and CDR2 as SQIVND (reference sequence). This CDR3 reads CASSPPLRGQPRNQPQHF. The CDR3 DNA reads TGTGCCAGTAGTCCCCCTCTCCGGGGACAACCACGGAATCAGCCCCAGCATTTT.

The CDR3 spells CASSADVTYYGYTF. DNA for the CDR3: TGCGCCAGCAGCGCCGATGTGACTTACTATGGCTACACCTTC. The V gene is TRBV5-1, the J gene TRBJ1-2, with D hard to call. CDR3 size: 14 residues. The germline gives CDR1 SGHRS, CDR2 YFSETQ. V lost 4 bases and J 3 bases, leaving 13 bases between the germline ends.

CDR3 loop: CASSFSVVSWNTEAFF. The CDR3 DNA sequence: TGCGCCAGCAGCTTTAGTGTGGTTTCGTGGAACACTGAAGCTTTCTTT. The chain recombines TRBV5-1 with TRBJ1-1; no clear D gene. The V gene lost 2 bases and the J gene lost 1 base, with 15 bases spanning the gap. From germline, CDR1 is SGHRS and CDR2 YFSETQ. The CDR3 totals 16 residues.

This chain connects TRBV6-1 to TRBJ2-1; 8 bases fit TRBD1. Germline loops: CDR1 MNHNS, CDR2 SASEGT. The CDR3 is 16 amino acids. V dropped 4 bases and J dropped 4; count of bases not matched to a gene: 9. The CDR3 protein is CASSGRQGPLYNEQFF. The CDR3, as DNA: TGTGCCAGCAGTGGCAGACAGGGGCCGCTTTACAATGAGCAGTTCTTC.

This chain joins TRBV5-1 and TRBJ1-4; maybe TRBD1 (5 bases). Trimming took off 7 bases at V and 2 bases at J, with 9 bases between the two ends. There are 13 residues in the CDR3. In germline, CDR1 is SGHRS, CDR2 YFSETQ. The CDR3 DNA reads TGCGCCAGCGCAGAGGGGACTAATGAAAAACTGTTTTTT. Protein sequence: CASAEGTNEKLFF.

This clone appeared once. The rearrangement joins TRBV5-8 to TRBJ1-1, with a tentative D call TRBD1 (5 bases). This CDR3 has 16 residues. The V gene lost 3 bases and the J gene lost 1 base, with 16 bases spanning the gap. Germline V gene lookup returns CDR1 SGHTS and CDR2 YDEGEE. CDR3 DNA sequence: TGTGCCAGCAGCTGGGGCATAGACAGATGGAACACTGAAGCTTTCTTT. Residues: CASSWGIDRWNTEAFF.

A note on this clone: Within the sample, other DNA sequences also encode this same CDR3. This chain uses TRBV2 with TRBJ1-6, with 7 bases matching TRBD1. V lost 6 bases to trimming and J lost 7 bases; unmatched junction nucleotides: 3. The germline V gene has CDR1 SNHLY and CDR2 FYNNEI. CDR3 length: 13 residues. The CDR3 bases are TGTGCCAGCAGCCGGACAGGCAATTCACCCCTCCACTTT. Its translation is CASSRTGNSPLHF.

V gene TRBV6-1 combines with J gene TRBJ2-6; D may be TRBD1 (5 bases). This CDR3 comprises 15 residues. V gave up 3 bases and J gave up 3 bases, with 9 bases separating them. CDR1 MNHNS and CDR2 SASEGT come from the germline V gene. The CDR3 region is CASSDRVFGANVLTF. In DNA, the CDR3 is TGTGCCAGCAGTGACAGGGTTTTTGGGGCCAACGTCCTGACTTTC.

The CDR3 loop reads CASSPDKAYEQYF. The CDR3 nucleotides read TGTGCCAGCAGCCCGGACAAGGCCTACGAGCAGTACTTC. This sequence joins TRBV14 and TRBJ2-7, with D possibly being TRBD1 (5 bases). Germline values: CDR1 SGHDN, CDR2 FVKESK. Trimming took 4 bases from V and 2 from J, leaving 9 bases between them. This CDR3 has 13 amino acids.

The chain is built from TRBV6-5 and TRBJ2-2, with unresolved D. The CDR3 is 14 residues long. Trimming pared 6 bases from V and 1 base from J, leaving 9 bases between. Germline V gene lookup returns CDR1 MNHEY and CDR2 SVGAGI. This chain's CDR3 is CASRSNRNTGELFF. The CDR3 bases are TGTGCCAGCAGATCGAACAGGAACACCGGGGAGCTGTTTTTT.